This record concerns one T cell receptor beta chain sequence. Its specificity is not known. This specimen includes other DNA sequences encoding the same CDR3. People who had autoimmune disease history or systemic immunosuppression were excluded. The data stem from a study of OX40 agonist ivuxolimab in advanced cancers. Study-wide results and limits: There were also nonresponders showing low normalized T-cell clonal expansion. Blood T cells, both CD4+ and CD8+, expanded clonally by week 6 at 0.1 to 3.0 mg/kg.

The repertoire was sequenced with immunoSEQ multiplex PCR; TCRdb's copy has only in-frame clones and lacks some. The table records roughly 90,000 clones, about nine tenths of them present only once. Specimen: CD4+ or CD8+ T cells sorted from blood, collected in a trial of the OX40 agonist ivuxolimab. This clonotype originated in an adult with an advanced solid tumor such as melanoma, head and neck, liver or kidney cancer.

The CDR3 DNA sequence: TGCGCCAGCAGCTTGACTAGCGGGACTCCCTACAATGAGCAGTTCTTC. Translated: CASSLTSGTPYNEQFF. The chain links TRBV5-1 to TRBJ2-1; 10 bases align to TRBD2. Looked up from germline, CDR1 is SGHRS and CDR2 is YFSETQ. The trim removed 1 base at V and 2 bases at J, leaving 3 bases unmatched. The CDR3 runs to 16 residues.